One sample yielded the 24 T cell receptor beta chains listed below, sequenced in a study of multiple sclerosis patients with progressive multifocal leukoencephalopathy. Measured with immunoSEQ multiplex PCR; TCRdb has only the in-frame clones, and not every one. The table lists roughly 32,000 clones, about 88% of them singletons. The time point: time of PML onset. Specimen: PBMCs, collected from a patient treated with natalizumab. The receptors derive from a human donor with progressive multifocal leukoencephalopathy.

The chain has TRBV2 and TRBJ2-7; the D is unclear. The ends were cut back, 3 bases at V and 0 bases at J, with 9 bases in the middle. Germline-derived CDR1 and CDR2 are SNHLY and FYNNEI. This CDR3 is 14 amino acids long. CDR3 in DNA: TGTGCCAGCAGTGACACGTACAGCTCCTACGAGCAGTACTTC. It yields the protein CASSDTYSSYEQYF.

J is TRBJ2-7 and V is TRBV6-1; D remains ambiguous. Trimming left V 3 bases short and J 4 bases short, with 13 bases between. Germline-derived CDR1 and CDR2 are MNHNS and SASEGT. The CDR3 length is 14 residues. The CDR3 here is CASSDSNPPYEQYF. The CDR3 nucleotides read TGTGCCAGCAGTGACTCAAACCCCCCTTACGAGCAGTACTTC.

The chain links TRBV7-2 to TRBJ1-2; TRBD1 matches at 8 bases. CDR1 is SGHTA and CDR2 is FQGNSA in the germline V gene. There are 16 residues in the CDR3. V was pared by 5 bases and J by 2 bases, with 10 bases of the junction left unmatched. CDR3 sequence: CASSPRTGTGNYGYTF. DNA of the CDR3: TGTGCCAGCAGCCCCCGGACAGGGACGGGGAACTATGGCTACACCTTC.

V is TRBV11-2 and J is TRBJ2-7; 7 bases align to TRBD2. Germline V gives CDR1 SGHAT, CDR2 FQNNGV. The V gene end was trimmed by 2 bases and the J gene end by 6 bases; junction bases not matched to a gene: 10. CDR3 size: 15 residues. Written as DNA, the CDR3 is TGTGCCAGCAGCTTAACGAGGGGAGGGCTCGGCGAGCAGTACTTC. Its protein product is CASSLTRGGLGEQYF.

The chain uses TRBV7-9 and TRBJ2-7; 11 bases map to TRBD2. Germline V gives CDR1 SEHNR, CDR2 FQNEAQ (reference sequence). V lost 5 bases and J lost 3; bases outside the gene matches: 3. CDR3 length equals 14 residues. For the CDR3, the DNA is TGTGCCAGCAGCCCCGGGACTAGCGGCTACGAGCAGTACTTC. It codes for CASSPGTSGYEQYF.

The chain couples TRBV5-1 to TRBJ2-1; D might be TRBD1 (5 bases). The CDR3 totals 12 residues. V was pared by 4 bases and J by 9 bases, with 11 bases between. CDR1 SGHRS and CDR2 YFSETQ come from the germline V gene. DNA for the CDR3: TGCGCCAGCAGCCGTCAGGGAATTGAGCAGTTCTTC. Encoded protein: CASSRQGIEQFF.

The chain couples TRBV29-1 to TRBJ2-7; D ambiguous. Germline-derived CDR1 and CDR2 are SQVTM and ANQGSEA. V lost 0 bases, J lost 0 bases, and 12 bases lay in between. CDR3 length equals 15 residues. CDR3 amino acids: CSVEEVGGSSYEQYF. The CDR3 DNA reads as TGCAGCGTTGAAGAGGTTGGCGGCAGCTCCTACGAGCAGTACTTC.

The chain couples TRBV29-1 to TRBJ2-5; the match to TRBD2 covers 10 bases. The CDR3 consists of 15 residues. Germline CDR1 is SQVTM and CDR2 is ANQGSEA. The V gene end was trimmed by 4 bases and the J gene end by 5 bases; junction bases not matched to a gene: 10. CDR3 DNA: TGCAGCGTTGCCCTCAAGAGCGGGAGGGCGGAGACCCAGTACTTC. Residues: CSVALKSGRAETQYF.

The chain recombines TRBV9 with TRBJ1-1, with D uncertain. Germline CDR1 and CDR2: SGDLS and YYNGEE. The CDR3 length is 17 residues. V was trimmed by 3 bases and J by 3 bases, leaving 21 bases between them. DNA for the CDR3: TGTGCCAGCAGCGCGCGACGGCATTCCCCGTGGGACACTGAAGCTTTCTTT. It yields the protein CASSARRHSPWDTEAFF.

V is TRBV11-2 and J is TRBJ1-5; D is uncertain. The CDR3 totals 12 residues. CDR1 is SGHAT and CDR2 is FQNNGV in the germline V gene. Trimming pared 2 bases from V and 7 bases from J, leaving 6 bases between. The DNA of the CDR3 is TGTGCCAGCAGCTTATGGGGACAGCCCCAGCATTTT. Its translation is CASSLWGQPQHF.

This clone was detected a few times. The chain couples TRBV5-1 to TRBJ2-2, with TRBD1 matching 11 bases. Per the germline V gene, CDR1 is SGHRS and CDR2 is YFSETQ. This CDR3 comprises 17 residues. V was pared by 0 bases and J by 4 bases, with 5 bases of the junction left unmatched. CDR3: CASSLGTGGAGTGELFF. DNA of the CDR3: TGCGCCAGCAGCTTGGGGACAGGGGGCGCGGGCACCGGGGAGCTGTTTTTT.

The chain combines TRBV28 with TRBJ1-5; the D gene is possibly TRBD1 (6 bases). There are 14 residues in the CDR3. Trimming removed 6 bases at V and 3 bases at J, with 12 bases between. Germline V gene sequence: CDR1 MDHEN, CDR2 SYDVKM. The CDR3: CASSLNRDNQPQHF. The CDR3 DNA is TGTGCCAGCAGCCTCAACAGGGACAATCAGCCCCAGCATTTT.

This rearrangement joins TRBV4-1 to TRBJ2-7; 8 bases are a match to TRBD2. V lost 0 bases, J lost 3 bases, and 16 bases stayed unmatched. This CDR3 spans 19 amino acids. In germline, CDR1 is MGHRA, CDR2 YSYEKL. In nucleotides, the CDR3 is TGCGCCAGCAGCCAAGAGGCCCCCACTTGGAGCGGGAGTGGCTACGAGCAGTACTTC. Its translation: CASSQEAPTWSGSGYEQYF.

V usage is TRBV18 and J usage is TRBJ2-1, with TRBD1 matching 7 bases. The germline CDR1 and CDR2 sequences are KGHSH and LQKENI. CDR3 length: 16 residues. V dropped 4 bases and J dropped 4; count of bases not matched to a gene: 10. In nucleotides, the CDR3 is TGTGCCAGCTCACACAGGGGCCAAGAGCATTACAATGAGCAGTTCTTC. Its protein is CASSHRGQEHYNEQFF.

The chain joins TRBV5-1 to TRBJ1-1; D gene unclear. V gave up 2 bases and J gave up 1 base, with 9 bases separating them. CDR1 SGHRS and CDR2 YFSETQ come from the germline V gene. The CDR3 length is 14 residues. The CDR3 DNA follows: TGCGCCAGCAGCTTTGGAACGGGGAACACTGAAGCTTTCTTT. This translates into CASSFGTGNTEAFF.

The chain employs TRBV5-8 and TRBJ1-2, with 12 nucleotides matching TRBD1. Germline assignment: CDR1 SGHTS and CDR2 YDEGEE. The CDR3 covers 20 residues. The V and J ends lost 2 bases and 6 bases, in that order; junction bases with no gene match: 20. Here the CDR3 reads CASSLGWGDRGPMPEDGYTF. CDR3 bases: TGTGCCAGCAGCTTAGGATGGGGGGACAGGGGGCCTATGCCCGAAGATGGCTACACCTTC.

The chain is built from TRBV4-1 and TRBJ2-1; D call uncertain. The V and J ends lost 1 base and 9 bases respectively, with 10 bases between them. CDR1 and CDR2 from the germline V gene are MGHRA and YSYEKL. This CDR3 has 13 residues. CDR3 nucleotides: TGCGCCAGCAGCCAAGGTGTTTGGGGTGAGCAGTTCTTC. It translates to CASSQGVWGEQFF.

This clone was seen a handful of times. The chain links TRBV5-1 to TRBJ1-1, with TRBD1 matching 7 bases. Trimming at V came to 3 bases and at J to 4 bases, leaving 6 bases not matched to a gene. CDR3 length equals 14 residues. The V gene's germline CDR1 is SGHRS and CDR2 YFSETQ. CDR3: CASSWQGGSTEAFF. The CDR3 region has the DNA TGCGCCAGCAGCTGGCAGGGGGGGAGCACTGAAGCTTTCTTT.

This chain joins TRBV9 and TRBJ2-1; 11 bases are a match to TRBD2. Germline lookup yields CDR1 SGDLS and CDR2 YYNGEE. The CDR3 covers 15 residues. J lost 8 bases, V lost 3 bases, and 7 bases had no gene match. This chain's CDR3 is CASSATSGSHHEQFF. The CDR3 DNA follows: TGTGCCAGCAGCGCCACTAGCGGGAGTCACCATGAGCAGTTCTTC.

The rearrangement links TRBV4-3 to TRBJ2-5; D gene ambiguous. The germline V and J ends were trimmed by 0 bases and 5 bases, with 13 bases remaining between them. Germline values: CDR1 LGHNA, CDR2 YSLEER. The CDR3 is 15 residues long. This chain's CDR3 is CASSQEPHRRETQYF. The CDR3 DNA reads TGCGCCAGCAGCCAAGAGCCTCATCGTCGGGAGACCCAGTACTTC.

This sequence joins TRBV9 and TRBJ1-3; D is perhaps TRBD1 (5 bases). V lost 0 bases, J lost 0 bases, and 13 bases lay in between. Per germline, CDR1 SGDLS and CDR2 YYNGEE. The CDR3 sequence is 17 residues long. This CDR3 is CASSVGGRSYSGNTIYF. The CDR3 DNA follows: TGTGCCAGCAGCGTAGGGGGGAGAAGCTACTCTGGAAACACCATATATTTT. The full variable domain, with the rest looked up from reference TRBV9 and TRBJ1-3, is DSGVTQTPKHLITATGQRVTLRCSPRSGDLSVYWYQQSLDQGLQFLIQYYNGEERAKGNILERFSAQQFPDLHSELNLSSLELGDSALYFCASSVGGRSYSGNTIYFGEGSWLTVV.

The count of this clone is one. The chain has TRBV11-3 and TRBJ2-3, with D maybe TRBD2 (5 bases). The CDR3 spans 13 residues. Germline assignment: CDR1 SGHNT and CDR2 YENEEA. V shed 1 base and J shed 3 bases, with 5 bases lying between them. The CDR3 nucleotides read TGTGCCAGCAGCTTAGGCGGGACAGATACGCAGTATTTT. Amino acid sequence: CASSLGGTDTQYF.

This clone was seen once. This chain connects TRBV10-2 to TRBJ1-5; D possibly corresponds to TRBD1 (5 bases). V was pared by 7 bases and J by 11 bases, with 18 bases between. The CDR3 length is 13 residues. Germline values: CDR1 WSHSY, CDR2 SAAADI. The CDR3 DNA reads TGCGCCAGCACGCTATACTGGGGGGGGTCCCAGCATTTT. It yields the protein CASTLYWGGSQHF.

J is TRBJ1-1 and V is TRBV30; a possible D gene is TRBD1 (5 bases). The CDR3 length is 13 residues. Germline CDR1 and CDR2: GTSNPN and SVGIG (reference sequence). V lost 3 bases, J lost 6 bases, and 14 bases lay in between. CDR3 region: CAWSGGLSAEAFF. CDR3 in DNA: TGTGCCTGGAGCGGGGGTCTTTCCGCTGAAGCTTTCTTT.